These T cell receptor beta chains were read from a single sample in a study of blood T cell repertoires in COVID-19. TCRdb's table, derived via immunoSEQ multiplex PCR, lists solely in-frame clones and lacks some. The top ten clones hold under 2% of a sample with fewer than 400,000 clones, around 85% of them seen once. Material: PBMCs or T cells enriched from blood (not recorded which). These receptors originate from a woman aged 25 to 45 who had been exposed to COVID-19. CDR3s leave out the opening cysteine and the closing phenylalanine or tryptophan. Fields, in order: J gene, V gene, clone size, CDR3 protein. The size entry is marked missing in some rows and otherwise reads once, few, many or a size class.

J gene: TRBJ1-2; V gene: TRBV11-3; clone size: NA; CDR3 protein: ASSINSGPGQGYT
J gene: TRBJ2-3; V gene: TRBV14; clone size: NA; CDR3 protein: ATRGSSSTDTQY
J gene: TRBJ2-7; V gene: TRBV18; clone size: NA; CDR3 protein: ASSPGIYEQY
J gene: TRBJ2-1; V gene: TRBV9; clone size: NA; CDR3 protein: ASSDETSGYNEQF
J gene: TRBJ2-1; V gene: TRBV3-1/TRBV3-2; clone size: NA; CDR3 protein: ASSREGGGNEQF
J gene: TRBJ1-6; V gene: TRBV7-3; clone size: NA; CDR3 protein: ASSSNRDSPLH
J gene: TRBJ2-6; V gene: TRBV19; clone size: NA; CDR3 protein: ASSIMLGGSGANVLT
J gene: TRBJ1-2; V gene: TRBV6-1; clone size: once; CDR3 protein: ASSEEGQGATRNYGYT
J gene: TRBJ1-3; V gene: TRBV5-1; clone size: once; CDR3 protein: ASSLGQGAGNTIY
J gene: TRBJ1-2; V gene: TRBV6-1; clone size: NA; CDR3 protein: ASSEVNRGRDY
J gene: TRBJ2-7; V gene: TRBV7-2; clone size: NA; CDR3 protein: ASSLDRAGEQY
J gene: TRBJ2-7; V gene: TRBV5-6; clone size: NA; CDR3 protein: ASSFGKAYEQY
J gene: TRBJ2-5; V gene: TRBV18; clone size: NA; CDR3 protein: ASSPAERQETQY
J gene: TRBJ1-3; V gene: TRBV6-5; clone size: few; CDR3 protein: ASSTRQGAGNTIY
J gene: TRBJ1-1; V gene: TRBV28; clone size: NA; CDR3 protein: ASSLFRQGTTEAF
J gene: TRBJ1-4; V gene: TRBV11-2; clone size: NA; CDR3 protein: ASSSTGTDNEKLF
J gene: TRBJ1-6; V gene: TRBV7-2; clone size: NA; CDR3 protein: ASSSTGRNSPLH
J gene: TRBJ1-3; V gene: TRBV27; clone size: NA; CDR3 protein: ASSLSWSGVLGSGNTIY
J gene: TRBJ2-6; V gene: TRBV19; clone size: NA; CDR3 protein: AISPGHSSGANVLT
J gene: TRBJ2-7; V gene: TRBV30; clone size: NA; CDR3 protein: AWDRDRVAYEQY
J gene: TRBJ2-1; V gene: TRBV7-9; clone size: NA; CDR3 protein: ASSPADRAMQF
J gene: TRBJ1-1; V gene: TRBV7-2; clone size: NA; CDR3 protein: ASSLSGQGNTEAF
J gene: TRBJ1-5; V gene: TRBV15; clone size: NA; CDR3 protein: AAGVDQPQH
J gene: TRBJ1-6; V gene: TRBV9; clone size: NA; CDR3 protein: ASSAGGGVDSPLH
J gene: TRBJ2-1; V gene: TRBV7-9; clone size: few; CDR3 protein: ASSTQPGQGAGNEQF